This TCR beta chain is from a study of radiotherapy plus CTLA-4 blockade in lung cancer. With ipilimumab providing CTLA-4 blockade, focal radiation was administered to patients who had chemo-refractory metastatic non-small-cell lung cancer. This clone has just a few counts. Germline values: CDR1 MNHEY, CDR2 SVGAGI. V was clipped by 6 bases and J by 1 base; unmatched bases: 2. The CDR3 sequence is 15 residues long. Assay: immunoSEQ multiplex PCR; the TCRdb copy retains only in-frame clones and omits some. Of almost 55,000 clones listed, more than 65% are singletons. The gene calls are TRBV6-5 and TRBJ2-7; 14 bases align to TRBD2. The receptor comes from a human donor with non-small cell lung cancer who had a partial response to radiotherapy plus ipilimumab. This sample comprised peripheral blood, obtained from a patient treated with radiotherapy plus ipilimumab. The DNA of the CDR3 is TGTGCCAGCAGGACTAGCGGGGGGGCGTCCTACGAGCAGTACTTC. Amino acids: CASRTSGGASYEQYF.